This passage covers 15 T cell receptor beta chains from one sample sequenced in a study of identifying expanded T cells in peripheral blood. Profiled with immunoSEQ multiplex PCR; TCRdb holds only in-frame clones, not every one. The data show 100,000 to 150,000 clones, about 80% seen once. Specimen: blood. The receptors originated from a person aged 18 to 75 in good health.

The chain uses TRBV25-1 and TRBJ1-1; D not certain. Germline-derived CDR1 and CDR2 are MGHDK and SYGVNS. This CDR3 has 14 amino acids. The V and J ends lost 4 bases and 2 bases respectively, with 11 bases between them. The CDR3 sequence: CASSGTVPNTEAFF. The CDR3 bases are TGTGCCAGCAGTGGAACAGTACCCAACACTGAAGCTTTCTTT.

This clone has just a few counts. This chain uses TRBV5-6 with TRBJ1-6, with D unclear. The length of the CDR3 is 14 residues. V dropped 2 bases and J dropped 7 bases, with 10 bases sitting between them. Germline V gives CDR1 SGHDT, CDR2 YYEEEE. The CDR3 protein is CASSFLGRNSPLHF. CDR3 DNA: TGTGCCAGCAGCTTCCTTGGCCGAAATTCACCCCTCCACTTT.

This chain joins TRBV4-1 and TRBJ1-2, with 7 bases aligning to TRBD1. Trimming took 1 base from V and 1 from J; bases not matched to a gene: 6. Germline CDR1 reads MGHRA; CDR2 reads YSYEKL. The CDR3 totals 16 residues. This CDR3 is CASSQGDRSYNYGYTF. The CDR3, as DNA: TGCGCCAGCAGCCAAGGGGACAGATCCTATAACTATGGCTACACCTTC.

V gene TRBV9 combines with J gene TRBJ1-1; D perhaps matches TRBD1 (6 bases). Germline loops: CDR1 SGDLS, CDR2 YYNGEE. The CDR3 is 12 amino acids. Trimming shortened V by 3 bases and J by 10 bases, and 13 bases separated the two germline ends. This CDR3 is CASSATGRRAFF. The CDR3 coding sequence is TGTGCCAGCAGCGCTACAGGGAGGCGAGCTTTCTTT. Full variable domain (rest looked up from reference TRBV9 and TRBJ1-1): DSGVTQTPKHLITATGQRVTLRCSPRSGDLSVYWYQQSLDQGLQFLIQYYNGEERAKGNILERFSAQQFPDLHSELNLSSLELGDSALYFCASSATGRRAFFGQGTRLTVV.

In DNA form, the CDR3 reads TGTGCCAGCAGTCGGGACAGCTTGAACACTGAAGCTTTCTTT. It yields the protein CASSRDSLNTEAFF. The rearrangement uses TRBV2 and TRBJ1-1; TRBD1 aligns across 7 bases. This CDR3 contains 14 residues. Trimming cost V 5 bases and J 0 bases; bases outside gene matches: 3. The germline V gene has CDR1 SNHLY and CDR2 FYNNEI.

The genes are TRBV10-3 and TRBJ2-2; either TRBD1 or TRBD2 may supply D (5 bases each). The CDR3 is 14 residues long. The ends were cut back, 10 bases at V and 5 bases at J, with 17 bases in the middle. Germline V gives CDR1 ENHRY, CDR2 SYGVKD. This chain's CDR3 is CATNQGPETGELFF. CDR3 bases: TGTGCCACGAACCAGGGACCTGAAACCGGGGAGCTGTTTTTT.

The chain is built from TRBV11-2 and TRBJ2-1, with 7 bases fitting TRBD1. From germline, CDR1 is SGHAT and CDR2 FQNNGV. The CDR3 has 15 residues. V was clipped by 1 base and J by 9 bases; unmatched bases: 9. Written as DNA, the CDR3 is TGTGCCAGCAGCTTAGCCCCGCGACAGGGTCGTGAGCAGTTCTTC. It codes for CASSLAPRQGREQFF.

The sample holds one count of this clone. J is TRBJ2-3 and V is TRBV4-3, with 8 bases identical to TRBD2. J lost 4 bases, V lost 4 bases, and 10 bases had no gene match. This CDR3 has 16 amino acids. Germline values: CDR1 LGHNA, CDR2 YSLEER. The DNA for the CDR3 is TGCGCCAGCAGCCTAAGCGGGGGAGAACTATCAGATACGCAGTATTTT. Protein sequence: CASSLSGGELSDTQYF.

This chain connects TRBV5-1 to TRBJ2-5; D ambiguous. CDR1 and CDR2 (germline): SGHRS, YFSETQ. V gave up 0 bases and J gave up 3 bases, with 18 bases separating them. This CDR3 is 17 amino acids long. The CDR3 region is CASSLGLTPLGKETQYF. The DNA for the CDR3 is TGCGCCAGCAGCTTGGGATTAACCCCCCTGGGAAAAGAGACCCAGTACTTC.

Regarding this clone: The CDR3 ends on some other residue instead of the conserved phenylalanine or tryptophan, so this is likely a read error. No DNA is shown, since the ends of the CDR3 on it are uncertain; the CDR3 is the one TCRdb lists. The V and J genes are TRBV19 and TRBJ2-7; the DNA was not used to check the table's D call, TRBD1. From its first to its last residue, the CDR3 has 13 amino acids. The germline CDR1 and CDR2 sequences are LNHDA and SQIVND (reference sequence). This chain's CDR3 is CASSPTLGTGTQL.

The rearrangement uses TRBV7-9 and TRBJ2-3, with no clear D. The CDR3 has 11 amino acids. CDR1 SEHNR and CDR2 FQNEAQ come from the germline V gene (reference sequence). Trimming removed 8 bases from V and 6 bases from J, with 9 bases in between. The CDR3 coding sequence is TGTGCCAGCGAGGCAGCGGATACGCAGTATTTT. It codes for CASEAADTQYF.

This chain uses TRBV7-2 with TRBJ1-1; 9 bases align to TRBD1. Trimming at V came to 4 bases and at J to 4 bases, leaving 4 bases not matched to a gene. The CDR3 is 14 amino acids. CDR1 is SGHTA, CDR2 FQGNSA, per germline. DNA of the CDR3: TGTGCCAGCAGCTGGGGGACAGGGAGCACTGAAGCTTTCTTT. It specifies CASSWGTGSTEAFF.

The chain carries TRBV7-9 and TRBJ1-1, with D unresolved. CDR3 length: 11 amino acids. Germline CDR1 is SEHNR and CDR2 is FQNEAQ (reference sequence). V was shortened by 2 bases and J by 7 bases, with 5 bases between the two germline ends. The DNA of the CDR3 is TGTGCCAGCAGCTTAAACGGTGAAGCTTTCTTT. This codes for CASSLNGEAFF.

The CDR3, as DNA: TGTGCCAGCCGTCTGGGACAGGGGGCTGGCACCGGGGAGCTGTTTTTT. Amino acids: CASRLGQGAGTGELFF. J is TRBJ2-2 and V is TRBV2; TRBD1 matches 12 bases. The CDR3 contains 16 residues. From germline, CDR1 is SNHLY and CDR2 FYNNEI. J gave up 4 bases and V 8 bases, and 8 bases lay outside the gene matches.

J is TRBJ1-1 and V is TRBV2, with D uncertain. This CDR3 region has 13 residues. V lost 1 base to trimming and J lost 0 bases, with 3 bases between them. The germline gives CDR1 SNHLY, CDR2 FYNNEI. The CDR3 protein is CASSEVMNTEAFF. The CDR3 DNA reads TGTGCCAGCAGTGAAGTCATGAACACTGAAGCTTTCTTT.